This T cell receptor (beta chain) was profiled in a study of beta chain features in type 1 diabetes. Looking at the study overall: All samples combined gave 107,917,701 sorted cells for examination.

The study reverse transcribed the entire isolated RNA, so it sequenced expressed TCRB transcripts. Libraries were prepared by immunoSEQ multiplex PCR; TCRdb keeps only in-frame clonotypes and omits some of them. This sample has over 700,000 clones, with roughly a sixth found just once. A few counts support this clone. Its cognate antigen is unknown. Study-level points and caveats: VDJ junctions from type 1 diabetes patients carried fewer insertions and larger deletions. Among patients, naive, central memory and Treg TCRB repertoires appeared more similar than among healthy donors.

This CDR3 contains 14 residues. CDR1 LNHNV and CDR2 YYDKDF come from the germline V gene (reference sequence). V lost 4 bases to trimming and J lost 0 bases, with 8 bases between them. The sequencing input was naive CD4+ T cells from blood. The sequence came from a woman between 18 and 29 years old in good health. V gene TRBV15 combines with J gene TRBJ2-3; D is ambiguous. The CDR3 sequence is CATSKTDSTDTQYF. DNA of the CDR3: TGTGCCACCAGCAAAACGGACAGCACAGATACGCAGTATTTT.